A single sample gave rise to the 22 T cell receptor beta chains below, sequenced in a study of blood T cell repertoires in COVID-19. Profiled with immunoSEQ multiplex PCR; TCRdb holds only in-frame clones, not every one. The data contain 650,000 to 800,000 clones, 70% to 90% of them seen just once; the ten biggest clones take up roughly 0.25%. Material for sequencing was peripheral blood. The receptors originated from a young woman with acute or convalescent COVID-19.

The rearrangement links TRBV18 to TRBJ1-1, with TRBD1 as a possible D gene (5 bases). CDR1 and CDR2 from the germline V gene are KGHSH and LQKENI. The V and J ends lost 2 bases and 2 bases respectively, with 12 bases between them. The CDR3 totals 15 residues. CDR3 nucleotide sequence: TGTGCCAGCTCACCATTGGGGCAGTCAAACACTGAAGCTTTCTTT. This translates into CASSPLGQSNTEAFF.

The CDR3: CAAGGGGAGDTQYF. The CDR3 DNA reads TGTGCCGCCGGGGGCGGGGGGGCCGGAGATACGCAGTATTTT. The J gene is TRBJ2-3, the V gene TRBV10-3; 9 bases agree with TRBD2. CDR3 length: 14 residues. V shed 11 bases, J shed 5 bases, and the junction held 11 bases outside the gene matches. Germline V CDR1 and CDR2: ENHRY, SYGVKD.

The V gene is TRBV5-6, the J gene TRBJ1-2, with a weak D call TRBD1 (5 bases). This CDR3 contains 18 residues. The V gene's germline CDR1 is SGHDT and CDR2 YYEEEE. Trimming stripped 0 bases from V and 2 bases from J, with 20 bases between. The CDR3 DNA follows: TGTGCCAGCAGCTTGGGAGGTTGGCCAGGGATGGACAACTATGGCTACACCTTC. Encoded protein: CASSLGGWPGMDNYGYTF.

The rearrangement links TRBV7-3 to TRBJ2-1, with 8 bases that match TRBD1. V lost 4 bases to trimming and J lost 10 bases; unmatched junction nucleotides: 6. The CDR3 consists of 13 residues. CDR1 and CDR2 from the germline V gene are SGHTA and FQGTGA. CDR3 in amino acids: CASSSQGAREQFF. The CDR3 DNA is TGTGCCAGCAGCTCCCAGGGGGCTCGAGAGCAGTTCTTC.

This chain connects TRBV6-5 to TRBJ2-7; 7 bases fit TRBD1. Germline CDR1 and CDR2: MNHEY and SVGAGI. This CDR3 region has 16 residues. J was trimmed by 1 base and V by 2 bases; bases with no gene match: 8. CDR3 sequence: CASSYPRQGLSYEQYF. Written as DNA, the CDR3 is TGTGCCAGCAGTTACCCCCGACAGGGCCTTTCCTACGAGCAGTACTTC.

Here the CDR3 DNA reads TGCGCCAGCAGTTGGGGGGGGGCGGAGACCCAGTACTTC. It is translated as CASSWGGAETQYF. The chain employs TRBV10-2 and TRBJ2-5; perhaps TRBD2 as D (7 bases). There are 13 residues in the CDR3. CDR1 is WSHSY, CDR2 SAAADI, per germline. V was trimmed by 5 bases and J by 5 bases, leaving 12 bases between them.

The chain employs TRBV9 and TRBJ1-1, with a possible D match to TRBD1 (6 bases). The CDR3 consists of 14 residues. Trimming cost V 0 bases and J 2 bases, with 8 bases left between them. Germline CDR1 SGDLS, CDR2 YYNGEE. CDR3 loop: CASSVEQGNTEAFF. CDR3 DNA sequence: TGTGCCAGCAGCGTAGAACAGGGAAACACTGAAGCTTTCTTT. Based on the CDR3 plus reference TRBV9 and TRBJ1-1, the full variable domain is DSGVTQTPKHLITATGQRVTLRCSPRSGDLSVYWYQQSLDQGLQFLIQYYNGEERAKGNILERFSAQQFPDLHSELNLSSLELGDSALYFCASSVEQGNTEAFFGQGTRLTVV.

This rearrangement joins TRBV29-1 to TRBJ2-7; 12 bases line up with TRBD2. The CDR3 runs 16 residues. The ends lost 3 bases at V and 2 bases at J; junction bases unmatched: 8. Germline V gene data show CDR1 as SQVTM and CDR2 as ANQGSEA. The DNA of the CDR3 is TGCAGCGTTGATGGGCGACTAGCGGGGGTAACCTACGAGCAGTACTTC. It is translated as CSVDGRLAGVTYEQYF.

The chain links TRBV7-9 to TRBJ1-4; D call uncertain. The CDR3 extends over 13 amino acids. Germline CDR1 reads SEHNR; CDR2 reads FQNEAQ (reference sequence). The V end lost 5 bases, the J end lost 6 bases, and 10 bases lay between the germline ends. CDR3 DNA sequence: TGTGCCAGCAGCCTCCGTCCGTATGAAAAACTGTTTTTT. Translating it yields CASSLRPYEKLFF.

The genes are TRBV9 and TRBJ2-6, with 9 bases identical to TRBD1. Germline V CDR1 and CDR2: SGDLS, YYNGEE. This CDR3 is built from 19 residues. J lost 1 base, V lost 1 base, and 9 bases had no gene match. CDR3 nucleotide sequence: TGTGCCAGCAGCGTATCCCCGGGACAGGGTGGATCTGGGGCCAACGTCCTGACTTTC. This sequence encodes CASSVSPGQGGSGANVLTF.

This clone was seen a few times. The chain couples TRBV7-2 to TRBJ1-1; no clear D. The germline V gene has CDR1 SGHTA and CDR2 FQGNSA. The CDR3 is made up of 13 amino acids. Trimming took 7 bases from V and 3 from J, leaving 12 bases between them. This chain's CDR3 is CASTDTRDTEAFF. The CDR3 bases are TGTGCCAGCACAGACACGCGAGACACTGAAGCTTTCTTT.

The chain recombines TRBV4-1 with TRBJ1-4; the D is unclear. Per germline, CDR1 MGHRA and CDR2 YSYEKL. The CDR3 length is 15 residues. Trimming stripped 4 bases from V and 1 base from J, with 10 bases between. This CDR3 reads CASSREVLTNEKLFF. The DNA of the CDR3 is TGCGCCAGCAGCCGCGAGGTGTTAACTAATGAAAAACTGTTTTTT.

The chain is built from TRBV6-5 and TRBJ1-2; D is possibly TRBD1 (5 bases). The V gene lost 0 bases and the J gene lost 4 bases, with 15 bases spanning the gap. In germline, CDR1 is MNHEY, CDR2 SVGAGI. This CDR3 is 16 amino acids long. In nucleotides, the CDR3 is TGTGCCAGCAGTTACTCCCACACAGGAAGTTTCTATGGCTACACCTTC. Translated, it gives CASSYSHTGSFYGYTF.

This chain joins TRBV29-1 and TRBJ1-1, with no clear D. The V and J ends lost 5 bases and 1 base respectively, with 14 bases between them. The CDR3 extends over 14 amino acids. Germline V gene lookup returns CDR1 SQVTM and CDR2 ANQGSEA. Written as DNA, the CDR3 is TGCAGCGTTCGGTTGGCTTCGGGGAACACTGAAGCTTTCTTT. Translation: CSVRLASGNTEAFF.

The chain uses TRBV1 and TRBJ1-4; TRBD1, as called in the table, went unchecked against the DNA. TRBV1 is termed a pseudogene. This CDR3 is built from 18 residues. The CDR3 sequence is CTSSLIQGSNQENEKLFF. The CDR3 DNA follows: TGCACCAGCAGCCTCATTCAGGGCTCCAACCAAGAGAATGAAAAACTGTTTTTT.

The genes are TRBV6-5 and TRBJ1-2; D is undetermined. The CDR3 runs to 15 residues. V shed 0 bases and J shed 8 bases, with 16 bases lying between them. CDR1 is MNHEY, CDR2 SVGAGI, per germline. The CDR3 protein is CASSYSPERRPGYTF. The CDR3 region has the DNA TGTGCCAGCAGTTACTCGCCAGAAAGGCGGCCGGGCTACACCTTC.

The chain couples TRBV11-2 to TRBJ2-2; maybe TRBD2 (6 bases). CDR1 and CDR2 from the germline V gene are SGHAT and FQNNGV. Trimming cost V 7 bases and J 6 bases, with 15 bases left between them. CDR3 length equals 14 residues. The CDR3 DNA follows: TGTGCCAGCAACGACGCGGGGTTGGCCGGGGAGCTGTTTTTT. Protein product: CASNDAGLAGELFF. Supplemented by reference TRBV11-2 and TRBJ2-2, the full variable domain reads EAGVAQSPRYKIIEKRQSVAFWCNPISGHATLYWYQQILGQGPKLLIQFQNNGVVDDSQLPKDRFSAERLKGVDSTLKIQPAKLEDSAVYLCASNDAGLAGELFFGEGSRLTVL.

The chain couples TRBV10-3 to TRBJ2-3; TRBD2 agrees at 7 bases. Germline V gives CDR1 ENHRY, CDR2 SYGVKD. Trimming at V came to 9 bases and at J to 7 bases, leaving 13 bases not matched to a gene. This CDR3 has 14 residues. The CDR3 nucleotides read TGTGCCATTCATGACCCTGCCGGGGGGTATACGCAGTATTTT. It translates to CAIHDPAGGYTQYF.

The chain is built from TRBV6-5 and TRBJ2-7, with D possibly being TRBD1 (5 bases). This CDR3 has 15 residues. Trimming removed 5 bases from V and 3 bases from J, with 17 bases in between. Per the germline V gene, CDR1 is MNHEY and CDR2 is SVGAGI. The CDR3 reads CASSRWTSPDYEQYF. The CDR3 nucleotides read TGTGCCAGCAGTAGATGGACATCACCCGACTACGAGCAGTACTTC.

This clone occurred a few times. The V and J genes are TRBV7-2 and TRBJ2-3; 9 bases align to TRBD2. After removal of 1 base from V and 3 bases from J, the junction contained 5 bases not matched to a gene. The CDR3 loop spans 16 amino acids. Germline CDR1 reads SGHTA; CDR2 reads FQGNSA. In nucleotides, the CDR3 is TGTGCCAGCAGCTTAGGCCTAGCGGGGAAAACAGATACGCAGTATTTT. Amino acid sequence: CASSLGLAGKTDTQYF.

This clone showed up just once. V gene TRBV28 combines with J gene TRBJ1-2; D may be TRBD1 (6 bases). Trimming cost V 8 bases and J 2 bases, with 12 bases left between them. CDR3 length equals 13 residues. Per the germline V gene, CDR1 is MDHEN and CDR2 is SYDVKM. In nucleotides, the CDR3 is TGTGCCAGCGTCCCCGGACAGAACTATGGCTACACCTTC. It yields the protein CASVPGQNYGYTF.

The table lists this clone with a count of one. The junction shows a germline mismatch at one end, possibly a read error. The chain carries TRBV18 and TRBJ2-5; a possible D gene is TRBD2 (6 bases). Germline CDR1 is KGHSH and CDR2 is LQKENI. The CDR3 is 14 amino acids. This CDR3 reads CASSPLGEEETQYF. Written as DNA, the CDR3 is TGTGCCAGCTCCCCACTGGGGGAGGAGGAGACCCAGTACTTC.